This T cell receptor (beta chain) was recorded in a study of control samples from healthy donors and cancer patients. Data came from immunoSEQ multiplex PCR; TCRdb stores just in-frame clones and leaves some out. Counted here are 57,000 or so clones, less than 95% occurring once; the ten biggest clones make up less than 4.5%. V lost 3 bases and J lost 2, with 14 bases in between. The CDR3 has 15 amino acids. Germline assignment: CDR1 KGHSH and CDR2 LQKENI. The TCR was taken from a man aged 30 to 45 in good health. The V gene is TRBV18, the J gene TRBJ2-7; weak D call: TRBD1 (6 bases). The sequencing input was blood. The CDR3 nucleotides read TGTGCCAGCTCACCCTCCGGACAGTCCACCTACGAGCAGTACTTC. The encoded protein is CASSPSGQSTYEQYF.